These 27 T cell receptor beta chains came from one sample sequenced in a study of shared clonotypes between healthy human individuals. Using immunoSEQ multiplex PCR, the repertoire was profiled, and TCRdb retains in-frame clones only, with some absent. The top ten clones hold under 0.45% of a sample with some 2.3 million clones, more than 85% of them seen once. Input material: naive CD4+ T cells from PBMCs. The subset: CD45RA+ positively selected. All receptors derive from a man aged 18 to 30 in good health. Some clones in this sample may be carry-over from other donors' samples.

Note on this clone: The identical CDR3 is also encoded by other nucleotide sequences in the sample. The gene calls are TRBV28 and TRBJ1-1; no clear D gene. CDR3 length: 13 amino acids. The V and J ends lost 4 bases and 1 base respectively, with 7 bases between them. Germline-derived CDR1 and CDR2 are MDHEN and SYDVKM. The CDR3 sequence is CASSYAENTEAFF. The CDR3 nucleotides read TGTGCCAGCAGTTATGCGGAGAACACTGAAGCTTTCTTT.

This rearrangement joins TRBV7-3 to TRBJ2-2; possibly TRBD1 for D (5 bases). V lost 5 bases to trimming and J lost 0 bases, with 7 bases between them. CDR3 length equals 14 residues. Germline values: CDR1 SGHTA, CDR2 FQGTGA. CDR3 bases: TGTGCCAGCAGCAAACAGGCGAACACCGGGGAGCTGTTTTTT. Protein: CASSKQANTGELFF.

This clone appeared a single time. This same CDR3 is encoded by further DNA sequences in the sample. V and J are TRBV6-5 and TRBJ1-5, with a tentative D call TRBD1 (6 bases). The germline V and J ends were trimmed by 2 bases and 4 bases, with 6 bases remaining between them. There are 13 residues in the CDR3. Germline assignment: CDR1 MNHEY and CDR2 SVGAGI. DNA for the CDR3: TGTGCCAGCAGTTACCAGGGGAATCAGCCCCAGCATTTT. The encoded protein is CASSYQGNQPQHF.

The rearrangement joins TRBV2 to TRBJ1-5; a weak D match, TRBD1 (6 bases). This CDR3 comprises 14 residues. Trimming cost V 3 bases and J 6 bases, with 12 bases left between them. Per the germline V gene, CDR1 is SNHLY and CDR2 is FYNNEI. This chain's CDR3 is CASSDRGGGQPQHF. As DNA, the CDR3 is TGTGCCAGCAGTGACAGGGGAGGGGGTCAGCCCCAGCATTTT.

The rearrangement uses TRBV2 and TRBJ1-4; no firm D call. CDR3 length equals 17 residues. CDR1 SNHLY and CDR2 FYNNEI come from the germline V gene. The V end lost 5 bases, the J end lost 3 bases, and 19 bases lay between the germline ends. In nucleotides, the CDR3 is TGTGCCAGCAGTCCTTCTGGGCAAACCTTGCCTAATGAAAAACTGTTTTTT. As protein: CASSPSGQTLPNEKLFF.

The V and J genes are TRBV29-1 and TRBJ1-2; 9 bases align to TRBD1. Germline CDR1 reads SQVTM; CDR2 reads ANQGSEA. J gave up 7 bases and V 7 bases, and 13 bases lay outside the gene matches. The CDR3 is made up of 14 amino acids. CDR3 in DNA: TGCAGCGCTCGACGGGACAGGGAAGGAGGTGGCTACACCTTC. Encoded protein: CSARRDREGGGYTF.

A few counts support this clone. CDR3 sequence reads: CSVDGDDYGYTF. CDR3 DNA sequence: TGCAGCGTTGATGGGGATGACTATGGCTACACCTTC. The gene calls are TRBV29-1 and TRBJ1-2, with no clear D. Trimming shortened V by 3 bases and J by 3 bases, and 8 bases separated the two germline ends. Germline lookup yields CDR1 SQVTM and CDR2 ANQGSEA. The CDR3 length is 12 residues.

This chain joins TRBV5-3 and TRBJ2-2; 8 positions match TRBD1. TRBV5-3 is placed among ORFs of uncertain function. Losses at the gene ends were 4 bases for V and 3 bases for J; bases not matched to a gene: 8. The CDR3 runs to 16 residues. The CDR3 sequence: CARSPPGQGDTGELFF. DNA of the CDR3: TGTGCCAGAAGCCCCCCCGGACAGGGAGACACCGGGGAGCTGTTTTTT.

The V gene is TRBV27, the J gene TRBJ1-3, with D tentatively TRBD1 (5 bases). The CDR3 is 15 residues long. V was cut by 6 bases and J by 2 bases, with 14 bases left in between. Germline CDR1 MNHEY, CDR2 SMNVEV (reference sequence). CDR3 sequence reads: CASSPFGGTGNTIYF. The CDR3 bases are TGTGCCAGCAGCCCCTTTGGGGGAACTGGAAACACCATATATTTT.

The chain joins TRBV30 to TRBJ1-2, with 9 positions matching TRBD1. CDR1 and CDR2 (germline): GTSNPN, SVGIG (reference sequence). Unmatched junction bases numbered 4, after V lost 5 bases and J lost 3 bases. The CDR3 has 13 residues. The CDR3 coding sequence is TGTGCCTGGGGGACAGGGCAATACTATGGCTACACCTTC. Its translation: CAWGTGQYYGYTF.

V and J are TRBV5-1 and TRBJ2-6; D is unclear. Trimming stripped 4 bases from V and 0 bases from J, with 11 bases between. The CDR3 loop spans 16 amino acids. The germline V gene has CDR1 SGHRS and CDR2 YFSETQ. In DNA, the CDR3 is TGCGCCAGCAGCACGACTCGCGGCTCTGGGGCCAACGTCCTGACTTTC. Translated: CASSTTRGSGANVLTF.

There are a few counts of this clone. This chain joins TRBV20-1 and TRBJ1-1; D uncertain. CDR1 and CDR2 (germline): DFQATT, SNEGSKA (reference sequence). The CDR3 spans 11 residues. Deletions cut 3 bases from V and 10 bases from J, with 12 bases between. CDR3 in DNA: TGCAGTGCTAGGGCCCAGAGCGGAGCTTTCTTT. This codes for CSARAQSGAFF.

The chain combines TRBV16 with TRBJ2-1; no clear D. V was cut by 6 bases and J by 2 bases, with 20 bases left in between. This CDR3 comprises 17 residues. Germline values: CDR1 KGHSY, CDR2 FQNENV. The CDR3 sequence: CASSPSLRYSTYNEQFF. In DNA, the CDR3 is TGTGCCAGCAGTCCAAGTCTCCGATATTCAACCTACAATGAGCAGTTCTTC.

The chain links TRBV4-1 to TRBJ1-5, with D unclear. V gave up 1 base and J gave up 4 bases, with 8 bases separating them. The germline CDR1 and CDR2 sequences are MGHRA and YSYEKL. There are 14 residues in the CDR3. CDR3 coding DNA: TGCGCCAGCAGCCAAGGAAAGGGTAATCAGCCCCAGCATTTT. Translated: CASSQGKGNQPQHF.

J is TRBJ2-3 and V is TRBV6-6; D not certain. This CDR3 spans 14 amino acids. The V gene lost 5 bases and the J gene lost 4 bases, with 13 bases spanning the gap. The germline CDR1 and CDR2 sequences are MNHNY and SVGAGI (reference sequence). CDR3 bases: TGTGCCAGCAGTACCCCGCAGGATTCAGATACGCAGTATTTT. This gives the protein CASSTPQDSDTQYF.

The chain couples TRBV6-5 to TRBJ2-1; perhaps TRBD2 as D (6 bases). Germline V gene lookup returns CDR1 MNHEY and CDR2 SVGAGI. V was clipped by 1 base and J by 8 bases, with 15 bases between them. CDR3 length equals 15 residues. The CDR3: CASSYLGGYMYEQFF. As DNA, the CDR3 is TGTGCCAGCAGTTACTTGGGGGGTTACATGTATGAGCAGTTCTTC.

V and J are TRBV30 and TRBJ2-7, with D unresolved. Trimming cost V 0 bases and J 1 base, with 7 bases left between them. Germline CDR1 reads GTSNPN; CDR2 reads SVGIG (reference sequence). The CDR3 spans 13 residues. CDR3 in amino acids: CAWSVGFSYEQYF. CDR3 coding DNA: TGTGCCTGGAGTGTCGGGTTTTCCTACGAGCAGTACTTC.

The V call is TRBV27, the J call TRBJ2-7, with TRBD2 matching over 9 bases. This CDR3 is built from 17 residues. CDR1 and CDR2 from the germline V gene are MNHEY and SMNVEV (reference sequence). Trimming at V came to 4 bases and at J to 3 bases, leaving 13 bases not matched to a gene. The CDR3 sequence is CASSSPGLAAYRYEQYF. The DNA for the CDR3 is TGTGCCAGCAGTTCCCCGGGACTAGCTGCCTACCGCTACGAGCAGTACTTC.

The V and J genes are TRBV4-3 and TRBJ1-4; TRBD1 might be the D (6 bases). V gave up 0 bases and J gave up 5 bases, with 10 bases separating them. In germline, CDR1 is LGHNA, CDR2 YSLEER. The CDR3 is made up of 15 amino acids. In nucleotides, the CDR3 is TGCGCCAGCAGCCAAGAATGGCAGGGGAATGAAAAACTGTTTTTT. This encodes CASSQEWQGNEKLFF.

CDR3 region: CASSSPDGYTF. CDR3 DNA: TGTGCCAGCAGCTCCCCAGATGGCTACACCTTC. V gene TRBV7-6 combines with J gene TRBJ1-2; no clear D. With 4 bases removed from V and 6 bases from J, the gap between germline ends came to 6 bases. The germline gives CDR1 SGHVS, CDR2 FNYEAQ. The CDR3 has 11 residues.

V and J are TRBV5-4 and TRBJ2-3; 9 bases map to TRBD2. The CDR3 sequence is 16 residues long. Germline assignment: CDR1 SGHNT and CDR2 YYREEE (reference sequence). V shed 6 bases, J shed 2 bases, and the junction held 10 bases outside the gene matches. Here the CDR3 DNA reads TGTGCCAGCACCGAGAAGGCGGGAGGGCACACAGATACGCAGTATTTT. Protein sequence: CASTEKAGGHTDTQYF.

This chain's CDR3 is CASSWQAGTSRGADTQYF. CDR3 nucleotide sequence: TGTGCCAGCAGCTGGCAAGCCGGGACTAGCAGAGGGGCAGATACGCAGTATTTT. V usage is TRBV7-3 and J usage is TRBJ2-3, with TRBD2 identical over 9 bases. This CDR3 has 18 residues. Germline CDR1 SGHTA, CDR2 FQGTGA. Germline trimming cut 4 bases from V and 4 bases from J; bases unmatched to any gene: 15.

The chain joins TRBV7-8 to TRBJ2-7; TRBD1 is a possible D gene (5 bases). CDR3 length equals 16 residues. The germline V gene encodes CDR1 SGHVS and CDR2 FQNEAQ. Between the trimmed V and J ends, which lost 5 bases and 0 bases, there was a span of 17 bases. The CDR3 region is CASSKTGILSSYEQYF. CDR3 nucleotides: TGTGCCAGCAGCAAAACAGGTATTCTTAGCTCCTACGAGCAGTACTTC.

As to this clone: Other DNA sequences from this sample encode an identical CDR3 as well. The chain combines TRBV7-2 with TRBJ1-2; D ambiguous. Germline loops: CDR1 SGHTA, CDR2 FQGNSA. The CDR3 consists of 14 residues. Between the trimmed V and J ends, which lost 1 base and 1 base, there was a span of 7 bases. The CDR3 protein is CASSLGTVNYGYTF. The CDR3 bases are TGTGCCAGCAGCTTAGGGACGGTTAACTATGGCTACACCTTC.

The CDR3 region is CASARSASSYEQYF. The CDR3 DNA reads as TGCGCCAGTGCAAGGAGCGCTAGCTCCTACGAGCAGTACTTC. The chain carries TRBV5-1 and TRBJ2-7; D gene ambiguous. Germline V gene data show CDR1 as SGHRS and CDR2 as YFSETQ. V was pared by 8 bases and J by 0 bases, with 15 bases between. CDR3 length equals 14 residues.

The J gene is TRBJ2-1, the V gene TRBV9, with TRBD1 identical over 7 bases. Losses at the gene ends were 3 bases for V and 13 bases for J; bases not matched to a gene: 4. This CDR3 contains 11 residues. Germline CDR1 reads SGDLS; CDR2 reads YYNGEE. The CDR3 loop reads CASSADRVQFF. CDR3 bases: TGTGCCAGCAGCGCCGACAGGGTCCAGTTCTTC.

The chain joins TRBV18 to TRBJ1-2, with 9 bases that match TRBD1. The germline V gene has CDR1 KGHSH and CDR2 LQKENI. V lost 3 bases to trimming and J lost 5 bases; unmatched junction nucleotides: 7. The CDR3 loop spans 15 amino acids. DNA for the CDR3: TGTGCCAGCTCACCCTCGGGACAGGGCGAATATGGCTACACCTTC. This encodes CASSPSGQGEYGYTF.